The 5 T cell receptor beta chains presented below share a single source sample, sequenced in a study of T cell repertoires in cytomegalovirus infection. No antigen has been assigned to these receptors. TCRdb recomputed calls from the reads with MiXCR, one row per CDR3 protein. The sample records about 920,000 distinct CDR3 sequences, more than 25% being singletons. Sample: cultured CD8+ T cells from PBMCs, taken from culture after CMV antigen stimulation. The receptors shown here come from a human donor in good health (CMV status not recorded). Some clones in this sample may be carry-over from other donors' samples.

This clonotype showed up just a few times. This sequence joins TRBV4-2 and TRBJ1-6; D is ambiguous. V was shortened by 0 bases and J by 3 bases, with 9 bases between the two germline ends. Germline CDR1 LGHNA, CDR2 YNFKEQ. The CDR3 is made up of 16 amino acids. The CDR3 sequence: CASSQETGLYNSPLHF. In nucleotides, the CDR3 is TGTGCCAGCAGCCAAGAAACCGGCCTCTATAATTCACCCCTCCACTTT.

The V and J genes are TRBV14 and TRBJ2-2; 7 bases align to TRBD1. The CDR3 is 17 residues long. Germline V lookup: CDR1 SGHDN, CDR2 FVKESK. V gave up 1 base and J gave up 1 base; unmatched junction bases: 6. CDR3 nucleotides: TGTGCCAGCAGCCAAGTCGCCGGGACAGTGAACACCGGGGAGCTGTTTTTT. Encoded protein: CASSQVAGTVNTGELFF. The full variable domain, in which reference TRBV14 and TRBJ2-2 provide the parts outside the CDR3, is EAGVTQFPSHSVIEKGQTVTLRCDPISGHDNLYWYRRVMGKEIKFLLHFVKESKQDESGMPNNRFLAERTGGTYSTLKVQPAELEDSGVYFCASSQVAGTVNTGELFFGEGSRLTVL.

This clonotype came up a few times. The chain has TRBV10-3 and TRBJ2-1, with a weak D call TRBD1 (5 bases). This CDR3 has 12 amino acids. With 9 bases removed from V and 9 bases from J, the gap between germline ends came to 15 bases. Germline CDR1 ENHRY, CDR2 SYGVKD. The CDR3 sequence: CAIKESGREQFF. Written as DNA, the CDR3 is TGTGCCATTAAAGAATCAGGGCGTGAGCAGTTCTTC.

This clonotype was counted a few times. V is TRBV20-1 and J is TRBJ2-1, with unresolved D. CDR1 and CDR2 (germline): DFQATT, SNEGSKA (reference sequence). V lost 0 bases to trimming and J lost 7 bases, with 13 bases between them. The CDR3 extends over 14 amino acids. This CDR3 is CSARDRFRSNEQFF. CDR3 DNA: TGCAGTGCTAGAGATCGTTTCAGGAGTAATGAGCAGTTCTTC.

The sample holds a few counts of this clonotype. The rearrangement uses TRBV12-3 or TRBV12-4 and TRBJ2-7; perhaps TRBD2 as D (6 bases). The CDR3 length is 16 residues. V shed 3 bases and J shed 9 bases, with 24 bases lying between them. The CDR3 protein is CASSFGGVDSWRGQYF. The CDR3 nucleotides read TGTGCCAGCAGTTTTGGAGGGGTTGATAGCTGGCGCGGGCAGTACTTC.